This T cell receptor (beta chain) derives from a study of cytomegalovirus exposure and HLA in healthy donors (dated 2017 in TCRdb). In terms of the full investigation: An earlier analysis of several hundred of the donors reported roughly 300 Gb of sequence data and 95 million to 130 million unique TCR beta sequences obtained from some 200 million T cells. The genetic ancestry cluster associated with self-reported Caucasian donors included roughly four fifths of the 398 genotyped donors. Rather than using new phenotypic data, the later analysis identified candidate immune exposures from TCR beta sequences and from how often those sequences occurred across donors. A later analysis re-examined previously published TCR beta repertoires from just over 650 donors and added high-resolution HLA genotyping to investigate patterns of TCR occurrence. Alongside the repertoire data, information on donor age, sex, ethnicity and CMV serostatus was compiled. A few DR-DQ haplotypes were treated as single units for association and clustering because of strong linkage in the cohort. On average, about 200,000 unique TCR beta nucleotide sequences were sequenced per donor among several hundred genotyped donors of the cohort, with 15% to 20% of those sequences being non-productive. A later genetic analysis used genome-wide SNP genotypes for about 55% of the 666 donors, treating that subset as a discovery cohort. The study used immunosequencing to profile the T cell repertoires of around 600 subjects and linked those repertoires to cytomegalovirus serostatus. Typing coverage varied by locus: about 620-640 donors for A, B, C, DRB1 and DQB1; roughly 520 for DQA1; 606 for DPA1; approximately 450 for DPB1. Along with the approximately 650-subject first cohort, a separate validation cohort of over 90 different subjects was used. To predict cytomegalovirus infection status, the study combined high-throughput TCR immunosequencing, statistical association of individual TCRs with disease status, and machine learning. The study aimed to test whether signatures of past pathogen exposure could be identified by cataloging public T cell receptors. An early release that covered around 590 HLA-typed donors contained about 290 gigabases of sequencing data and tens of millions of unique TCR sequences. An earlier analysis of a few hundred of the donors applied high-throughput TCR beta sequencing to assess whether each TCR beta V gene segment acted as functional or pseudogenic. HLA typing included class I and class II loci at four-digit resolution. All discovery cohort repertoires had been generated on a single sequencing platform.

The cohort consisted of 670 or so healthy bone marrow donors. Cohort members were all nominally healthy when sampled, although unrecorded immune exposures were likely present. The donor tested CMV seronegative, placing the donor among the 352 seronegative members of the cohort. Every donor gave a peripheral blood sample, and the peripheral blood mononuclear cells from that sample were used for TCR beta sequencing. Genomic DNA was extracted from the blood cell samples with the Qiagen DNeasy Blood Extraction Kit. Preparation of the library involved the immunoSEQ multiplex PCR assay. The multiplex PCR relied on a mix of 60 forward primers for TCR Vbeta segments and 13 reverse primers for TCR Jbeta segments. A multiplex PCR assay on genomic DNA amplified the CDR3 region of rearranged TCR beta genes. On the Illumina HiSeq System, the amplified TCR beta libraries were sequenced as 87-base-pair reads. From the authors' description of their analysis: A later analysis counted approximately 84 million unique TCR beta chains across the roughly 700 repertoires, and some 12 million of these chains were shared by at least two donors. To remove PCR and sequencing errors, raw reads were error-corrected and collapsed into unique sequences using a nearest-neighbor algorithm that merged closely related sequences. Alignment of CDR3 sequences to IMGT reference sequences was used to assign V, D and J gene segments. Each retained sequence needed at least a six-nucleotide match to both a V gene segment and a J gene segment. A rearrangement was called productive if the CDR3 had no stop codons and remained in frame with V and J, and every other rearrangement was called non-productive. Following IMGT convention, CDR3 was defined as the stretch from the second conserved V-encoded cysteine to the conserved J-encoded phenylalanine. The earlier analysis of 500 to 750 of the donors excluded any sequence lacking an unambiguous match to a single V gene segment. An earlier analysis of several hundred of the donors called V segments functional above 56.7% productive rearrangements and segregating when the between-donor standard deviation exceeded 5%. A statistical classification framework was built for diagnosing cytomegalovirus status from the catalog of TCR beta chain sequences. A later analysis assigned V and J genes by comparing TCR nucleotide sequences with IMGT/GENE-DB human TR gene sequences. A later analysis assigned CDR3 sequences and most-parsimonious VDJ recombination scenarios with the TCRdist pipeline. In a later analysis, each TCR beta chain was defined by its CDR3 amino acid sequence together with its V-gene family, and reads without a unique V-gene family were excluded. In a later analysis, around 600 highly shared, low-generation-probability nucleotide sequences were removed to address suspected cross-contamination and a sequencing artifact. In a later analysis, a clonal expansion index was calculated for each public chain from normalized within-repertoire ranks of inferred template counts. In a later analysis, generation probabilities were computed with a VDJ recombination model fitted to out-of-frame rearrangements, and the resulting probabilities were checked against IGoR. In a later analysis, TCR-TCR, TCR-HLA and TCR-CMV co-occurrence was scored with hypergeometric tests, and a repertoire-size bias correction was applied to TCR pairs. False discovery rates were estimated in a later analysis by permuting HLA or CMV assignments 20 times. In a later analysis, co-occurring TCRs were grouped with DBSCAN, and TCRdist sequence similarity was added when clustering was performed within HLA-allele-positive subsets. For co-occurrence clustering, repertoires with fewer than 30,000 or more than 120,000 public chains were excluded, along with four to six repertoires with anomalous nucleotide sharing. TCRdb mirrors the immuneACCESS table, restricted to in-frame sequences. Some clones are absent from its copies; in checked studies, under half trace to an unresolved V gene, and the reason for the others is unknown. The V and J calls and clone size were taken over from that table, and D and trimming were inferred from the DNA. Present in this sample are about 250,000 clones, 80% of which were seen just once. Around 0.33% of the sample is in the top ten clones.

In the case of this clone: Its antigen has not been determined. No quality values exist for individual bases; no much larger clone is one base distant.

Broader findings and caveats from the paper: The presence/absence analyses assumed that sequencing depth was roughly uniform across donors, and that assumption may not be true. Most TCR sequences were observed very rarely across donors, whereas some public TCRs were present in many individuals. In an earlier analysis of approximately 590 of the donors, most TCR beta V segments were observed in productive rearrangements about 90% or about 30% of the time, broadly matching IMGT annotations. Assigning TCR associations to individual alleles was difficult when HLA alleles, especially DR and DQ, strongly co-occurred. The sequencing pipeline was judged likely to have produced a cluster of highly shared sequence variants as a technical artifact. Only TCR beta chains were sequenced in this cohort, and the absence of alpha or paired-chain data limited detectable features. In both the original and validation cohorts, the classifier was reported to diagnose cytomegalovirus status with high specificity and sensitivity. In a later analysis, over 15,000 TCR beta sequences were associated with specific HLA alleles at a false discovery rate of 0.05. Because HLA typing was missing for some donors at each locus, association tests included only the typed subset. It was suggested by the authors that the approach could potentially be generalized to other disease states and immunological phenotypes. A later analysis found that HLA-associated TCR beta chains were more clonally expanded and had lower generation probabilities than equally common non-associated chains. A further reported finding was that TCR beta sequences accurately predicted the HLA-A and HLA-B alleles for most subjects in the first cohort. In a later analysis, TCR association rates were found to vary across HLA loci, with the most associated TCRs seen for DRB1 alleles and the fewest for HLA-C alleles. A few of the identified cytomegalovirus-associated TCR beta chains were confirmed in vitro to be specific for cytomegalovirus antigens. Some IMGT-functional V segments, including TRBV6-2 and TRBV6-3, could not be told apart with the 87-base-pair reads, so those segments were excluded. The earlier analysis of approximately 560 of the donors excluded approximately 15 rarely observed V segments, including chromosome 9 orphons, because counts were too low. The only immune exposure information available for the cohort was CMV serostatus. Linkage disequilibrium might explain the correlated functional status among segregating V segments, but an unknown experimental factor could not be ruled out. Compared with the roughly 700-donor mean, donors in an Asian-associated ancestry cluster had fewer N-insertions in productive TCRs, according to a later genetic analysis. In a later analysis, most CMV-associated TCR beta chains were found to appear HLA-restricted, with HLA associations seemingly driven largely by CMV exposure. In a later genetic analysis, a missense DCLRE1C variant was associated with V-gene and J-gene trimming of TCR beta chains, and the association was replicated in an independent cohort. In a later analysis, several top co-occurrence clusters were reported to appear linked to parvovirus B19, influenza, CMV and Epstein-Barr virus. The study gave a list of 150 to 200 TCR beta chains associated with cytomegalovirus.

Counted from cysteine to phenylalanine, this CDR3 has 18 amino acids. The retained sequence is limited to the CDR3, 54 bases, with the frame set at the first base. Germline trimming: 4 bases from V, 5 bases from J; junction bases outside gene matches: 10. CDR1 and CDR2 (SNHLY, FYNNEI) derive from the germline V gene. This TCR came from a girl aged 2-10 years in good health and CMV-seronegative. The chain links TRBV2 with TRBJ2-2, with 13 bases aligning to TRBD2. The sequenced sample was PBMCs. The CDR3 region reads CASSVLAGGQGRTGELFF. The nucleotide sequence reads TGTGCCAGCAGTGTACTAGCGGGGGGGCAGGGAAGGACCGGGGAGCTGTTTTTT.